The sequence of this T cell receptor beta chain was determined in a study of blood T cell repertoires in COVID-19. Here immunoSEQ multiplex PCR was the method, and the copy in TCRdb shows in-frame clones only, minus some. The sample lists over 200,000 clones, 60% to 75% occurring once. Trimming left V 8 bases short and J 5 bases short, with 13 bases between. The germline V gene encodes CDR1 KGHSH and CDR2 LQKENI. The CDR3 extends over 13 amino acids. The rearrangement joins TRBV18 to TRBJ2-1, with TRBD1 as a possible D gene (6 bases). Material for sequencing was peripheral blood. This receptor was taken from a woman of 80 years or more with acute or convalescent COVID-19. The chain's CDR3 is CASHPGADNEQFF. The CDR3 coding sequence is TGTGCCAGCCACCCAGGGGCAGACAATGAGCAGTTCTTC. Full variable domain (missing parts from reference TRBV18 and TRBJ2-1): NAGVMQNPRHLVRRRGQEARLRCSPMKGHSHVYWYRQLPEEGLKFMVYLQKENIIDESGMPKERFSAEFPKEGPSILRIQQVVRGDSAAYFCASHPGADNEQFFGPGTRLTVL.